The 14 T cell receptor beta chains in this list originate from one sample, sequenced in a study of blood T cell repertoires in COVID-19 (dated by TCRdb to 2019 to 2021). Libraries were prepared through the immunoSEQ multiplex PCR assay. TCRdb holds this immuneACCESS table with in-frame rearrangements only. Some clones are missing; in checked studies, unresolved V genes explain under half, and the rest has no known cause. A total of hundreds of thousands of clones appear in this sample, more than 75% of them only once. The top ten clonotypes cover 4.3% of the sample. The specimen sequenced was PBMCs or T cells enriched from blood (not recorded which). The receptors derive from a young man with acute COVID-19.

The V call is TRBV27, the J call TRBJ1-2; 7 bases line up with TRBD1. From germline, CDR1 is MNHEY and CDR2 SMNVEV (reference sequence). The CDR3 has 18 amino acids. Germline trimming cut 0 bases from V and 2 bases from J; bases unmatched to any gene: 12. In nucleotides, the CDR3 is TGTGCCAGCAGTTTATCGCCGACAGGGAGCTTTCGGAACTATGGCTACACCTTC. Translation: CASSLSPTGSFRNYGYTF.

The chain combines TRBV18 with TRBJ2-3, with 11 positions matching TRBD2. CDR3 length: 15 residues. V trimming: 4 bases; J trimming: 3 bases; junction bases outside the gene matches: 3. CDR1 is KGHSH and CDR2 is LQKENI in the germline V gene. In DNA form, the CDR3 reads TGTGCCAGCTCACGAGCTAGCGGGGGGACAGATACGCAGTATTTT. It translates to CASSRASGGTDTQYF.

The genes are TRBV30 and TRBJ1-4; 8 bases agree with TRBD1. Germline V gene sequence: CDR1 GTSNPN, CDR2 SVGIG (reference sequence). Trimming took 2 bases from V and 4 from J; bases not matched to a gene: 6. This CDR3 has 15 amino acids. The CDR3 DNA follows: TGTGCCTGGAGTTCTGGACAGGGAAGTAATGAAAAACTGTTTTTT. Residues: CAWSSGQGSNEKLFF.

This clone was picked up one time. The chain combines TRBV6-5 with TRBJ2-7; 8 bases align to TRBD1. The CDR3 runs 14 residues. Trimming at V came to 6 bases and at J to 7 bases, leaving 11 bases not matched to a gene. Germline loops: CDR1 MNHEY, CDR2 SVGAGI. CDR3 residues: CASRLGQGTWEQYF. CDR3 DNA: TGTGCCAGCAGACTCGGACAGGGCACTTGGGAGCAGTACTTC.

V and J are TRBV2 and TRBJ1-5, with D maybe TRBD1 (6 bases). CDR1 is SNHLY and CDR2 is FYNNEI in the germline V gene. The CDR3 contains 15 residues. Between the trimmed V and J ends, which lost 7 bases and 0 bases, there was a span of 13 bases. The CDR3 DNA is TGTGCCAGCAACTCCAGGGGCGATAGCAATCAGCCCCAGCATTTT. Its translation is CASNSRGDSNQPQHF. The complete variable domain, with remaining parts taken from reference TRBV2 and TRBJ1-5, reads EPEVTQTPSHQVTQMGQEVILRCVPISNHLYFYWYRQILGQKVEFLVSFYNNEISEKSEIFDDQFSVERPDGSNFTLKIRSTKLEDSAMYFCASNSRGDSNQPQHFGDGTRLSIL.

The chain employs TRBV11-2 and TRBJ1-6; D call uncertain. Germline V gene lookup returns CDR1 SGHAT and CDR2 FQNNGV. The V and J ends lost 5 bases and 2 bases respectively, with 10 bases between them. This CDR3 is built from 15 residues. The CDR3 loop reads CASSPPVPYNSPLHF. The CDR3 DNA reads as TGTGCCAGCAGCCCCCCTGTCCCCTATAATTCACCCCTCCACTTT.

This chain uses TRBV9 with TRBJ2-5; D is possibly TRBD2 (6 bases). The CDR3 covers 15 residues. V shed 4 bases and J shed 5 bases, with 18 bases lying between them. The germline V gene encodes CDR1 SGDLS and CDR2 YYNGEE. This CDR3 is CASSPQSGLGETQYF. As DNA, the CDR3 is TGTGCCAGCAGCCCCCAGTCGGGACTGGGGGAGACCCAGTACTTC.

This chain connects TRBV15 to TRBJ2-7; 7 bases match TRBD1. Germline V gene lookup returns CDR1 LNHNV and CDR2 YYDKDF (reference sequence). CDR3 size: 14 residues. V lost 8 bases, J lost 0 bases, and 7 bases stayed unmatched. CDR3 DNA sequence: TGTGCCACCGAGCAGGACAGGAGCTCCTACGAGCAGTACTTC. Its translation is CATEQDRSSYEQYF.

The chain links TRBV9 to TRBJ1-3; 10 bases are shared with TRBD1. V gave up 7 bases and J gave up 5 bases; unmatched junction bases: 6. The CDR3 is 14 residues long. Per germline, CDR1 SGDLS and CDR2 YYNGEE. CDR3 in amino acids: CASGRTGGRNTIYF. CDR3 coding DNA: TGTGCCAGCGGACGGACAGGGGGACGAAACACCATATATTTT.

This chain links TRBV11-2 with TRBJ1-2, with D perhaps TRBD1 (5 bases). Trimming took off 1 base at V and 1 base at J, with 10 bases between the two ends. Germline loops: CDR1 SGHAT, CDR2 FQNNGV. The CDR3 loop spans 15 amino acids. The CDR3 loop is CASSLGSGVNYGYTF. DNA of the CDR3: TGTGCCAGCAGCTTAGGGTCGGGGGTTAACTATGGCTACACCTTC. Full variable domain (outside the CDR3, taken from reference TRBV11-2 and TRBJ1-2): EAGVAQSPRYKIIEKRQSVAFWCNPISGHATLYWYQQILGQGPKLLIQFQNNGVVDDSQLPKDRFSAERLKGVDSTLKIQPAKLEDSAVYLCASSLGSGVNYGYTFGSGTRLTVV.

The CDR3 spells CASSQDPGGTGELFF. CDR3 nucleotide sequence: TGTGCCAGCAGCCAAGACCCAGGGGGCACCGGGGAGCTGTTTTTT. The rearrangement uses TRBV27 and TRBJ2-2; TRBD1 matches 7 bases. Unmatched junction bases numbered 8, after V lost 6 bases and J lost 4 bases. Germline assignment: CDR1 MNHEY and CDR2 SMNVEV (reference sequence). The CDR3 loop spans 15 amino acids.

This chain joins TRBV19 and TRBJ1-3; weak D call: TRBD1 (5 bases). CDR1 LNHDA and CDR2 SQIVND come from the germline V gene (reference sequence). This CDR3 region has 14 residues. V dropped 7 bases and J dropped 0 bases, with 10 bases sitting between them. This chain's CDR3 is CASTTGSSGNTIYF. CDR3 DNA: TGTGCCAGTACAACAGGCTCCTCTGGAAACACCATATATTTT.

V and J are TRBV6-5 and TRBJ1-6; 8 bases are shared with TRBD1. J gave up 13 bases and V 0 bases, and 8 bases lay outside the gene matches. The CDR3 runs 15 residues. Germline assignment: CDR1 MNHEY and CDR2 SVGAGI. The CDR3 DNA follows: TGTGCCAGCAGTTACTCCGGGACAGGATCTTCGCCCCTCCACTTT. Its translation is CASSYSGTGSSPLHF.

The chain employs TRBV28 and TRBJ2-4, with 12 bases identical to TRBD2. CDR1 is MDHEN, CDR2 SYDVKM, per germline. The V and J ends lost 5 bases and 5 bases, in that order; junction bases with no gene match: 7. The CDR3 length is 16 residues. CDR3: CASSPSTSGGQNIQYF. In nucleotides, the CDR3 is TGTGCCAGCAGTCCCTCGACTAGCGGGGGCCAAAACATTCAGTACTTC.